This T cell receptor (beta chain) was retrieved from a study of T-cell reconstitution after alpha-beta-depleted transplantation in children (dated by TCRdb to about 2016). For the wider study: The study quantitatively tracked T-cell immune reconstitution after TCRalphabeta/CD19-depleted allogeneic hematopoietic cell transplantation in children using TCR repertoire profiling.

Receptors were amplified or captured by PCR. This sample was sequenced with an Illumina HiSeq 2500. TCR library preparation used molecular barcoding, with unique molecular identifiers applied to normalize quantification of the TCRbeta repertoire. TCRdb took the public reads, trimmed them with fastp at Q25, ran MiXCR for clone calling and kept in-frame beta chains. Entries are consolidated by CDR3 protein sequence, retaining the most common genes and DNA. This sample has 150,000 to 250,000 distinct CDR3 sequences in its table, and about 14% of those were observed once. The ten biggest clones cover approximately 13% of the sample. As regards this clonotype: The specificity of this receptor is unknown. No per-base quality is available; no much larger clone lies one base away.

The TCR was taken from a human donor who donated a stem cell graft to a child with acute lymphoblastic leukemia. Material: PBMCs from the stem cell graft donor, obtained from the stem cell graft.

This receptor carries the CDR3 CASSLVAGRGSSYEQYF. The nucleotide sequence is given as TGTGCCAGCAGCTTAGTAGCAGGCAGAGGAAGCTCCTACGAGCAGTACTTC. This chain is built from TRBV7-6 and TRBJ2-7; the D gene is unclear. The CDR3 holds 17 amino acids from the cysteine to the phenylalanine. Only CDR3 DNA is held: 51 bases, read in frame from base 1. V is cut by 1 base and J by 0 bases, and the space between the germline ends is 16 bases. The germline V gene provides CDR1 SGHVS and CDR2 FNYEAQ.